The sequence of this TCR beta chain was determined in a study of response to subunit inactivated influenza vaccine (dated by TCRdb to 2017 to 2018). A note on the overall study: The study used deep quantitative T cell receptor repertoire profiling to track responses to a trivalent subunit inactivated influenza vaccine. Beyond this particular receptor, the publication reports: According to the authors, only a limited number of new T cells may be recruited by each seasonal influenza vaccination.

In light of the paper, this sample's time point label describes: more than 40 days after influenza vaccine administration. Libraries were made using RT-PCR. TCRdb lists the instrument as Illumina HiSeq 2500. TCRdb handled the public reads itself, with Q25 trimming in fastp and clone calling in MiXCR, and kept productive beta chains. A single entry per CDR3 protein holds the most common genes and DNA from its merged rows. For this sample the table gives approximately 480,000 distinct CDR3 sequences, of which approximately 10% were detected only once. The ten most abundant clones make up around 12% of the sample. Many counts were recorded for this clonotype. Its antigen is unknown. No base quality information exists; no much larger clone differs at one position. The germline V gene yields SGHTA for CDR1 and FQGNSA for CDR2. The CDR3, from cysteine to phenylalanine, totals 15 residues. Just CDR3 DNA is preserved here, 45 bases in frame from base 1. Trimming takes 6 bases off V and 4 bases off J; junction bases not matched to a gene: 6.

This TCR came from a man aged 45-65 years who received an inactivated influenza vaccine. Donor details come from another sample of the same person, matched by shared clones. The sequence links TRBV7-2 to TRBJ2-1; TRBD2 aligns with 10 central bases. Here the sequenced sample was PBMCs from blood, taken 45 days after vaccination. The nucleotides read TGTGCCAGCAGTACCGGGACTAGCGCTTACAATGAGCAGTTCTTC. Translation gives CASSTGTSAYNEQFF. The CDR3, completed at both ends by the reference TRBV7-2 and TRBJ2-1 genes, gives the full variable domain GAGVSQSPSNKVTEKGKDVELRCDPISGHTALYWYRQSLGQGLEFLIYFQGNSAPDKSGLPSDRFSAERTGGSVSTLTIQRTQQEDSAVYLCASSTGTSAYNEQFFGPGTRLTVL.